Following are 22 T cell receptor beta chains from one sample sequenced in a study of molecular identifiers for immune sequencing clone quantification (dated by TCRdb to 2016 to 2018). Libraries came from PCR. Sequencing was carried out with an Illumina HiSeq 4000. TCRdb reanalyzed the raw reads on its own, using fastp at Q25 for trimming and MiXCR for clone calling, and kept in-frame beta chains. Merged by CDR3 protein, the rows form single entries marked with the most common genes and DNA. The sample table holds under 650,000 distinct CDR3 sequences, of which about 20% were seen once. Clones ranked in the top ten supply roughly 0.85% of the sample. The sequenced sample consisted of naive CD8+ T cells from blood, with Jurkat cell RNA spiked in. The cell subset or site label corresponds to: FACS-sorted CD8+CD4-CCR7+CD45RA+ naive T cells. The receptors shown here come from a human donor in good health. Some libraries in this study had Jurkat cell RNA spiked in.

This clonotype was seen repeatedly, ten times or more. The chain couples TRBV20-1 to TRBJ2-7; no clear D gene. Germline loops: CDR1 DFQATT, CDR2 SNEGSKA (reference sequence). This CDR3 is 13 amino acids long. Trimming took 0 bases from V and 2 from J, leaving 8 bases between them. CDR3 residues: CSARDQETYEQYF. CDR3 nucleotides: TGCAGTGCTAGAGACCAGGAAACCTACGAGCAGTACTTC.

The V call is TRBV28, the J call TRBJ2-5; 10 nucleotides align to TRBD1. CDR1 is MDHEN, CDR2 SYDVKM, per germline. This CDR3 comprises 13 residues. J lost 2 bases, V lost 8 bases, and 2 bases had no gene match. The CDR3 spells CASQGQGQETQYF. DNA for the CDR3: TGTGCCAGCCAGGGACAGGGGCAAGAGACCCAGTACTTC.

V and J are TRBV11-2 and TRBJ2-7; D gene ambiguous. The CDR3 consists of 14 residues. In germline, CDR1 is SGHAT, CDR2 FQNNGV. V was pared by 1 base and J by 3 bases, with 10 bases between. As DNA, the CDR3 is TGTGCCAGCAGCTTAGGGGCACGGTACTACGAGCAGTACTTC. This translates into CASSLGARYYEQYF.

In regard to this clonotype: A much larger clonotype is one base distant, so this may be a read error. The genes are TRBV2 and TRBJ2-5, with 8 positions matching TRBD2. Trimming removed 0 bases from V and 5 bases from J; junction bases left unmatched: 5. This CDR3 comprises 15 residues. Germline V gene lookup returns CDR1 SNHLY and CDR2 FYNNEI. This CDR3 is CASSEALSGMETQYF. The CDR3 DNA reads TGTGCCAGCAGTGAAGCCCTTAGCGGGATGGAGACCCAGTACTTC. The complete variable domain, with remaining parts taken from reference TRBV2 and TRBJ2-5, reads EPEVTQTPSHQVTQMGQEVILRCVPISNHLYFYWYRQILGQKVEFLVSFYNNEISEKSEIFDDQFSVERPDGSNFTLKIRSTKLEDSAMYFCASSEALSGMETQYFGPGTRLLVL.

This chain joins TRBV6-1 and TRBJ1-1; D remains unclear. The CDR3 spans 16 residues. Germline V gives CDR1 MNHNS, CDR2 SASEGT. The V end was cut by 1 base, the J end by 0 bases, with 12 bases between. Here the CDR3 reads CASSEGPEYVNTEAFF. DNA for the CDR3: TGTGCCAGCAGTGAAGGTCCAGAGTACGTGAACACTGAAGCTTTCTTT.

This clonotype appeared many times. V is TRBV5-1 and J is TRBJ2-7; no clear D gene. The CDR3 covers 15 residues. The V end lost 4 bases, the J end lost 4 bases, and 18 bases lay between the germline ends. Germline V lookup: CDR1 SGHRS, CDR2 YFSETQ. Here the CDR3 DNA reads TGCGCCAGCAGCCAGACGGACGGGTTTTTTTACGAGCAGTACTTC. Residues: CASSQTDGFFYEQYF.

As for this clonotype: A read error is possible here, since a much larger clone lies one base away. As the CDR3 is not closed by the conserved phenylalanine or tryptophan, this likely results from a read error. This chain connects TRBV19 to TRBJ2-2; TRBD2 might be the D (6 bases). Trimming removed 10 bases at V and 5 bases at J, with 14 bases between. CDR1 and CDR2 (germline): LNHDA, SQIVND (reference sequence). The CDR3 length is 13 residues. The CDR3 sequence is CATFKSGTGELFL. CDR3 nucleotides: TGTGCCACCTTCAAGAGCGGGACCGGGGAGCTGTTTCTT.

Comments on this clonotype: The junction shows a germline mismatch at one end, possibly a read error. The rearrangement uses TRBV3-1 and TRBJ1-3; tentative D call: TRBD1 (6 bases). This CDR3 spans 15 amino acids. The V gene's germline CDR1 is LGHDT and CDR2 YNNKEL (reference sequence). The CDR3 nucleotides read TGTGCCAGCAACCAAGCAGGGGTCTCAGGTGTTGCCATATATTTT. It is translated as CASNQAGVSGVAIYF.

This clonotype was recorded many times. J is TRBJ2-6 and V is TRBV24-1; 9 positions match TRBD1. CDR1 KGHDR and CDR2 SFDVKD come from the germline V gene. This CDR3 comprises 19 residues. V lost 2 bases to trimming and J lost 2 bases; unmatched junction nucleotides: 9. CDR3 bases: TGTGCCACCAGTGATTCAGTACCGGGACAGGGAACTGGGGCCAACGTCCTGACTTTC. This gives the protein CATSDSVPGQGTGANVLTF.

Note on this clonotype: It may be a read error: a sequence one base away is much more abundant. The CDR3 here is CASSTSYGPQHF. DNA of the CDR3: TGTGCCAGCAGTACGTCATATGGACCCCAGCATTTT. The chain employs TRBV7-9 and TRBJ1-5; no reliable D call. The CDR3 is made up of 12 amino acids. V gave up 6 bases and J gave up 10 bases, with 13 bases separating them. Germline assignment: CDR1 SEHNR and CDR2 FQNEAQ (reference sequence).

A remark on this clonotype: Given the absence of the conserved phenylalanine or tryptophan at the CDR3 end, a read error is likely. The DNA of the CDR3 is TGCGCCAGCAGCCAAGACCCCCCGCGGGGGGGCTTCTACGAGCAGTACTCC. Translating gives CASSQDPPRGGFYEQYS. The chain employs TRBV4-1 and TRBJ2-7; 9 bases match TRBD2. This CDR3 is built from 17 residues. V dropped 0 bases and J dropped 3; count of bases not matched to a gene: 9. Germline V lookup: CDR1 MGHRA, CDR2 YSYEKL.

Many counts were recorded for this clonotype. This chain links TRBV2 with TRBJ2-6; the D is unclear. Trimming shortened V by 7 bases and J by 1 base, and 8 bases separated the two germline ends. Germline V gene sequence: CDR1 SNHLY, CDR2 FYNNEI. This CDR3 is 14 amino acids long. The CDR3 bases are TGTGCCAGCACCCATACGTCTGGGGCCAACGTCCTGACTTTC. Its protein is CASTHTSGANVLTF.

This clonotype has a count of ten or more. V gene TRBV7-9 combines with J gene TRBJ2-7; 13 bases are a match to TRBD2. This CDR3 is built from 17 residues. Looked up from germline, CDR1 is SEHNR and CDR2 is FQNEAQ (reference sequence). J was trimmed by 3 bases and V by 0 bases; bases with no gene match: 5. The DNA for the CDR3 is TGTGCCAGCAGCTTAGCGTCGTGGACTAGCGGGGGCTACGAGCAGTACTTC. Translating it yields CASSLASWTSGGYEQYF.

This clonotype was counted a few times. The V gene is TRBV4-3, the J gene TRBJ1-1; D ambiguous. This CDR3 region has 15 residues. Germline V CDR1 and CDR2: LGHNA, YSLEER. V was cut by 5 bases and J by 3 bases, with 16 bases left in between. The CDR3 bases are TGCGCCAGCAGCTTCCGAGGTCTAGAGGACACTGAAGCTTTCTTT. It translates to CASSFRGLEDTEAFF.

The chain recombines TRBV4-1 with TRBJ2-7, with a tentative D call TRBD1 (6 bases). Germline CDR1 MGHRA, CDR2 YSYEKL. The CDR3 is made up of 14 amino acids. Trimming pared 3 bases from V and 3 bases from J, leaving 12 bases between. CDR3 sequence reads: CASSQDQGIYEQYF. In DNA form, the CDR3 reads TGCGCCAGCAGCCAGGATCAGGGGATCTACGAGCAGTACTTC.

The V gene is TRBV28, the J gene TRBJ2-3; 8 bases match TRBD2. The V gene's germline CDR1 is MDHEN and CDR2 SYDVKM. The CDR3 length is 15 residues. Losses at the gene ends were 3 bases for V and 8 bases for J; bases not matched to a gene: 10. The CDR3 DNA follows: TGTGCCAGCAGTTTTATCGGGGGGGCTGAGGGTACGCAGTATTTT. Encoded protein: CASSFIGGAEGTQYF.

This clonotype showed up many times. The chain has TRBV9 and TRBJ2-3; D gene uncertain. CDR1 is SGDLS, CDR2 YYNGEE, per germline. V lost 0 bases to trimming and J lost 4 bases, with 12 bases between them. The CDR3 spans 15 residues. CDR3 in DNA: TGTGCCAGCAGCGTAGGTGGCCGGTCCGCAGATACGCAGTATTTT. Its protein product is CASSVGGRSADTQYF. Drawing the rest from reference TRBV9 and TRBJ2-3, the complete variable domain is DSGVTQTPKHLITATGQRVTLRCSPRSGDLSVYWYQQSLDQGLQFLIQYYNGEERAKGNILERFSAQQFPDLHSELNLSSLELGDSALYFCASSVGGRSADTQYFGPGTRLTVL.

V gene TRBV6-5 combines with J gene TRBJ2-3; 10 bases match TRBD2. This CDR3 contains 16 residues. Trimming cost V 3 bases and J 6 bases; bases outside gene matches: 9. The V gene's germline CDR1 is MNHEY and CDR2 SVGAGI. CDR3 residues: CASSYAPSGGQDTQYF. CDR3 bases: TGTGCCAGCAGTTATGCGCCTAGCGGGGGTCAGGATACGCAGTATTTT.

In its sample, this clonotype was seen a few times. The rearrangement uses TRBV5-1 and TRBJ1-2; maybe TRBD1 (5 bases). Germline CDR1 is SGHRS and CDR2 is YFSETQ. Trimming shortened V by 5 bases and J by 0 bases, and 20 bases separated the two germline ends. The CDR3 extends over 17 amino acids. The CDR3 DNA follows: TGCGCCAGCAGAAGGGGAGATTTGGAGATTTCTAACTATGGCTACACCTTC. Translation gives CASRRGDLEISNYGYTF.

This clonotype was seen once. A read error may be the cause here, since a much bigger clone is one base away. The chain employs TRBV4-1 and TRBJ2-3; 8 nucleotides match TRBD1. CDR3 size: 18 residues. The germline gives CDR1 MGHRA, CDR2 YSYEKL. The J segment lost 4 bases and the V segment lost 3 bases, leaving 15 bases of the junction unmatched. The CDR3 reads CASSHLKIRRGQADTQYF. DNA of the CDR3: TGCGCCAGCAGCCATCTAAAAATTCGCAGGGGGCAAGCAGATACGCAGTATTTT.

This clonotype has at least ten counts. A junction boundary mismatches the germline segment, possibly from a read error. The chain combines TRBV7-9 with TRBJ2-7; a possible D gene is TRBD2 (5 bases). This CDR3 region has 12 residues. Germline V gene sequence: CDR1 SEHNR, CDR2 FQNEAQ (reference sequence). The CDR3, as DNA: TGTGCCAGCAGCATAGCGCCCTACGAGCAGTACTTC. Protein: CASSIAPYEQYF.

This clonotype occurred a few times. The rearrangement links TRBV12-3 or TRBV12-4 to TRBJ1-3, with 7 bases lining up with TRBD1. The length of the CDR3 is 14 residues. V was pared by 7 bases and J by 1 base, with 4 bases of the junction left unmatched. The CDR3, as DNA: TGTGCCAGCAATGACAGGGATTCTGGAAACACCATATATTTT. It encodes CASNDRDSGNTIYF.